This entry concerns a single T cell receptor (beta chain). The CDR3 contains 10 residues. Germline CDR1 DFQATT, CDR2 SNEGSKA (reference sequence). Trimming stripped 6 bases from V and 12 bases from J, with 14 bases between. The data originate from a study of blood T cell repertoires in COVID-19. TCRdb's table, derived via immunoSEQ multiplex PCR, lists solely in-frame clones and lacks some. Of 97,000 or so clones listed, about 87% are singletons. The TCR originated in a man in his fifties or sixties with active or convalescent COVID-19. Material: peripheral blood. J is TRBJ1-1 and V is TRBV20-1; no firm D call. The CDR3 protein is CSATGSETFF. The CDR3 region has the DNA TGCAGTGCCACCGGGTCCGAGACTTTCTTT.